This record covers a single T cell receptor beta chain. Measured with immunoSEQ multiplex PCR; TCRdb has only the in-frame clones, and not every one. The sample yields about 36,000 clones, about nine tenths seen once. These data originate in a study of T cell changes during pregnancy in multiple sclerosis. Germline CDR1 and CDR2: MGHRA and YSYEKL. The CDR3 is 15 amino acids. Unmatched junction bases numbered 9, after V lost 4 bases and J lost 8 bases. The sequence derives from a female donor in good health, enrolled as a control in a pregnancy study. The chain is built from TRBV4-1 and TRBJ1-4; 8 bases are a match to TRBD1. The specimen was CD4+ T cells from peripheral blood mononuclear cells, collected in the second trimester of pregnancy. CDR3 DNA sequence: TGCGCCAGCAGCCGGCAGGGGGCGCAGTACGAAAAACTGTTTTTT. Amino acid sequence: CASSRQGAQYEKLFF.